Shown below are 16 T cell receptor beta chains from a single sample sequenced in a study of blood T cell repertoires in COVID-19. Only in-frame clones appear in the TCRdb table, and some are missing; sequencing was by immunoSEQ multiplex PCR. The sample contains 380,000 or so clones, about 89% of which appear only once. Sequenced input: peripheral blood. The source of these receptors is a man aged 35 to 55 with acute or convalescent COVID-19.

The DNA for the CDR3 is TGTGCCAGCAGTTTTAGGGACAGGGCCACTGAAGCTTTCTTT. It yields the protein CASSFRDRATEAFF. This chain joins TRBV27 and TRBJ1-1; 9 bases fit TRBD1. With 3 bases clipped from V and 4 bases from J, the junction kept 3 bases outside the gene matches. Germline V lookup: CDR1 MNHEY, CDR2 SMNVEV (reference sequence). The CDR3 has 14 amino acids.

The table lists this clone with a count of one. This chain uses TRBV3-1 (or the pseudogene TRBV3-2) with TRBJ1-2, with D maybe TRBD1 (5 bases). The V end was cut by 5 bases, the J end by 7 bases, with 17 bases between. CDR1 and CDR2 from the germline V gene are LGHDT and YNNKEL (reference sequence). The CDR3 has 14 residues. The CDR3 region has the DNA TGTGCCAGCAGCTTTCGCGGGGGAACGAGTGGCTACACCTTC. It yields the protein CASSFRGGTSGYTF.

The chain carries TRBV7-6 and TRBJ1-6; a weak D match, TRBD1 (5 bases). Per germline, CDR1 SGHVS and CDR2 FNYEAQ. Between the trimmed V and J ends, which lost 4 bases and 14 bases, there was a span of 12 bases. The CDR3 loop spans 12 amino acids. The CDR3 sequence: CASSSFRGALHF. CDR3 sequence (DNA): TGTGCCAGCAGCTCGTTCCGGGGGGCCCTCCACTTT.

The chain employs TRBV2 and TRBJ1-5; tentative D call: TRBD1 (5 bases). The CDR3 totals 15 residues. Germline V gene lookup returns CDR1 SNHLY and CDR2 FYNNEI. The germline V and J ends were trimmed by 6 bases and 0 bases, with 12 bases remaining between them. CDR3 protein: CASRAGLFSNQPQHF. The CDR3 region has the DNA TGTGCCAGCAGGGCGGGACTGTTTAGCAATCAGCCCCAGCATTTT.

This chain connects TRBV10-1 to TRBJ2-2; D is unclear. CDR1 is WNHNN and CDR2 is SYGVQD in the germline V gene (reference sequence). The V gene lost 1 base and the J gene lost 2 bases, with 8 bases spanning the gap. This CDR3 contains 15 residues. The CDR3 region is CASSEYDKNTGELFF. CDR3 in DNA: TGCGCCAGCAGTGAGTACGACAAAAACACCGGGGAGCTGTTTTTT.

In its sample, this clone was seen a few times. The J gene is TRBJ1-3, the V gene TRBV4-1; possibly TRBD1 for D (6 bases). The germline gives CDR1 MGHRA, CDR2 YSYEKL. The ends were cut back, 4 bases at V and 0 bases at J, with 13 bases in the middle. This CDR3 is built from 16 residues. This chain's CDR3 is CASSLRTAFSGNTIYF. In DNA, the CDR3 is TGCGCCAGCAGCCTACGGACAGCCTTCTCTGGAAACACCATATATTTT.

V and J are TRBV5-1 and TRBJ1-1; no clear D gene. The V and J ends lost 0 bases and 3 bases respectively, with 9 bases between them. Germline CDR1 SGHRS, CDR2 YFSETQ. This CDR3 is 14 amino acids long. In DNA form, the CDR3 reads TGCGCCAGCAGCTTGGTTCCCGAGGACACTGAAGCTTTCTTT. This sequence encodes CASSLVPEDTEAFF.

The rearrangement links TRBV15 to TRBJ1-1, with 9 bases identical to TRBD1. Per the germline V gene, CDR1 is LNHNV and CDR2 is YYDKDF (reference sequence). The CDR3 has 16 amino acids. The V and J ends lost 2 bases and 7 bases, in that order; junction bases with no gene match: 11. The CDR3 nucleotides read TGTGCCACCAGCAGACTTTGGGGGGACAGGGAGGATGAAGCTTTCTTT. Protein: CATSRLWGDREDEAFF.

The V call is TRBV5-1, the J call TRBJ1-1, with 8 nucleotides matching TRBD1. V shed 4 bases, J shed 6 bases, and the junction held 8 bases outside the gene matches. The CDR3 totals 14 residues. Germline CDR1 and CDR2: SGHRS and YFSETQ. The CDR3 is CASSTRQGLAEAFF. The DNA for the CDR3 is TGCGCCAGCAGCACCCGACAGGGGCTGGCTGAAGCTTTCTTT.

The J gene is TRBJ2-2, the V gene TRBV4-1; 7 bases map to TRBD1. The J segment lost 3 bases and the V segment lost 3 bases, leaving 4 bases of the junction unmatched. Germline assignment: CDR1 MGHRA and CDR2 YSYEKL. CDR3 size: 15 residues. This CDR3 reads CASSHRQGYTGELFF. The CDR3 DNA sequence: TGCGCCAGCAGCCATAGACAGGGATACACCGGGGAGCTGTTTTTT.

The J gene is TRBJ1-6, the V gene TRBV11-2; D perhaps matches TRBD1 (6 bases). V was clipped by 4 bases and J by 10 bases, with 14 bases between them. From germline, CDR1 is SGHAT and CDR2 FQNNGV. The CDR3 is made up of 14 amino acids. CDR3 sequence reads: CASSSVRGWSPLHF. The CDR3 DNA is TGTGCCAGCAGCTCAGTCAGGGGCTGGTCACCCCTCCACTTT. The full variable domain, rest sourced from reference TRBV11-2 and TRBJ1-6, is EAGVAQSPRYKIIEKRQSVAFWCNPISGHATLYWYQQILGQGPKLLIQFQNNGVVDDSQLPKDRFSAERLKGVDSTLKIQPAKLEDSAVYLCASSSVRGWSPLHFGNGTRLTVT.

Comments on this clone: Given the absence of the conserved phenylalanine or tryptophan at the CDR3 end, a read error is likely. No DNA is shown, since the ends of the CDR3 on it are uncertain; the CDR3 is the one TCRdb lists. The chain recombines TRBV7-9 with TRBJ1-4. CDR1 is SEHNR and CDR2 is FQNEAQ in the germline V gene (reference sequence). The CDR3 has 8 amino acids, counting both end residues. The CDR3 spells CASSLAYI.

The chain links TRBV9 to TRBJ1-5, with TRBD1 as a possible D gene (5 bases). This CDR3 has 15 amino acids. V was pared by 3 bases and J by 4 bases, with 14 bases between. The germline gives CDR1 SGDLS, CDR2 YYNGEE. The CDR3 bases are TGTGCCAGCAGCGCAGACGGGGGAGGGAATCAGCCCCAGCATTTT. It encodes CASSADGGGNQPQHF.

The chain links TRBV18 to TRBJ1-3; 7 bases are a match to TRBD1. CDR1 is KGHSH and CDR2 is LQKENI in the germline V gene. The CDR3 is 15 amino acids. V lost 3 bases to trimming and J lost 2 bases; unmatched junction nucleotides: 4. DNA of the CDR3: TGTGCCAGCTCACCCCCAGGACAGGCTGGAAACACCATATATTTT. Translation gives CASSPPGQAGNTIYF.

This clone was counted a single time. The rearrangement links TRBV5-6 to TRBJ2-5, with D tentatively TRBD2 (5 bases). The germline CDR1 and CDR2 sequences are SGHDT and YYEEEE. This CDR3 is built from 15 residues. The V gene lost 4 bases and the J gene lost 1 base, with 14 bases spanning the gap. CDR3 in amino acids: CASSPPTGFQETQYF. DNA of the CDR3: TGTGCCAGCAGCCCCCCGACGGGGTTCCAAGAGACCCAGTACTTC.

This chain links TRBV7-3 with TRBJ2-7; TRBD2 matches at 13 bases. The CDR3 loop spans 16 amino acids. Germline trimming cut 5 bases from V and 6 bases from J; bases unmatched to any gene: 10. Germline lookup yields CDR1 SGHTA and CDR2 FQGTGA. The CDR3, as DNA: TGTGCCAGCAGCGAACAGCCGGGACTAGCGGGACTCGAGCAGTACTTC. Amino acid sequence: CASSEQPGLAGLEQYF.